This T cell receptor beta chain was obtained from a study of cytomegalovirus exposure and HLA in healthy donors. Across the whole study: Later, an analysis reported that the approximately 120 validation repertoires had used the same platform as the roughly 660 first-cohort repertoires.

Generated by immunoSEQ multiplex PCR, the TCRdb table keeps only in-frame clones and is missing some. This table holds about 110,000 clones, around 90% found once. The CDR3 runs to 18 residues. Germline V gene sequence: CDR1 SGHVS, CDR2 FQNEAQ. J lost 4 bases, V lost 5 bases, and 16 bases had no gene match. Study results and caveats: Both high specificity and high sensitivity reportedly marked the classifier's diagnosis of cytomegalovirus status. Three chains linked to CMV were shown in vitro to be specific for CMV antigens.

To note about this clone: The antigen is unknown.

The chain recombines TRBV7-8 with TRBJ1-2; 10 bases fit TRBD1. The sequence came from a woman in her late teens or twenties in good health and CMV-seropositive. Sequencing was done on a sample of PBMCs. CDR3 nucleotides: TGTGCCAGCAGCCCGCTGATCATGGCGACAGGGGGCGGCTATGGCTACACCTTC. Translated: CASSPLIMATGGGYGYTF.